This entry features one T cell receptor beta chain sequence. The antigen remains undetermined. A read error may produce the germline difference seen at one junction end. These data originate in a study of PD-1 blockade in classical Hodgkin lymphoma. The study's findings and limits: Lower baseline TCR diversity was reported for newly diagnosed patients than for healthy donors. Repertoire difference causes, possibly disease activity or prior therapy, remain undefined.

As to time point: newly diagnosed, previously untreated cHL patient sample. The assay was immunoSEQ multiplex PCR, and TCRdb's table has in-frame clones only and misses some. The sample has tens of thousands of clones, about 93% seen once. Germline-derived CDR1 and CDR2 are LNHDA and SQIVND (reference sequence). This CDR3 is 15 amino acids long. The sequence was collected from a human donor with classical Hodgkin lymphoma. The chain has TRBV19 and TRBJ2-2, with D unresolved. Sequencing input: peripheral blood mononuclear cells (PBMCs). The CDR3 reads CASIIRASPPGELFF. Here the CDR3 DNA reads TGTGCCAGTATTATACGGGCCAGCCCCCCCGGGGAGCTGTTTTTT.